This entry features one T cell receptor (beta chain) sequence. The antigen remains unidentified. The data stem from a study of cytomegalovirus exposure and HLA in healthy donors. General study results and limits: A missense variant in DCLRE1C was later tied to TCR beta V- and J-gene trimming.

V lost 5 bases to trimming and J lost 10 bases, with 9 bases between them. The CDR3 has 11 residues. In germline, CDR1 is SGHAT, CDR2 FQNNGV. The primer mix had 60 Vbeta and 13 Jbeta primers. Generated by immunoSEQ multiplex PCR, the TCRdb table keeps only in-frame clones and is missing some. The profile covers some 150,000 clones, with approximately 9% appearing a single time and 1.5% to 2% taken by the ten largest. The rearrangement links TRBV11-2 to TRBJ2-1, with a weak D call TRBD2 (6 bases). Sequencing was performed on PBMCs. The clonotype was recovered from a male donor in good health and CMV-seronegative. The CDR3 region is CASSLGGEQFF. CDR3 bases: TGTGCCAGCAGCCTAGGAGGGGAGCAGTTCTTC. The variable domain in full, with the rest retrieved from reference TRBV11-2 and TRBJ2-1, is EAGVAQSPRYKIIEKRQSVAFWCNPISGHATLYWYQQILGQGPKLLIQFQNNGVVDDSQLPKDRFSAERLKGVDSTLKIQPAKLEDSAVYLCASSLGGEQFFGPGTRLTVL.